The clone carrying this T cell receptor beta chain has a single count. Its antigen remains unknown. This sample stems from a study of T cell responses to AZD1222 COVID-19 vaccine. Study-wide findings and caveats: None of the repertoires were sampled until the peak T cell response had passed. Vaccination with two AZD1222 doses was followed by a rise in Spike-specific TCR breadth and depth.

The method was immunoSEQ multiplex PCR; TCRdb's version includes in-frame clones alone and lacks a portion of them. The sample has roughly 150,000 clones, 90% seen once. Between the trimmed V and J ends, which lost 4 bases and 0 bases, there was a span of 7 bases. CDR3 length equals 14 residues. Per germline, CDR1 KGHDR and CDR2 SFDVKD. The sample was peripheral blood, taken on day 0 of AZD1222 vaccination. The TCR comes from an adult in good health. This chain joins TRBV24-1 and TRBJ2-3; D is unclear. This CDR3 reads CATSDPTSTDTQYF. CDR3 DNA: TGTGCCACCAGTGACCCGACAAGCACAGATACGCAGTATTTT.